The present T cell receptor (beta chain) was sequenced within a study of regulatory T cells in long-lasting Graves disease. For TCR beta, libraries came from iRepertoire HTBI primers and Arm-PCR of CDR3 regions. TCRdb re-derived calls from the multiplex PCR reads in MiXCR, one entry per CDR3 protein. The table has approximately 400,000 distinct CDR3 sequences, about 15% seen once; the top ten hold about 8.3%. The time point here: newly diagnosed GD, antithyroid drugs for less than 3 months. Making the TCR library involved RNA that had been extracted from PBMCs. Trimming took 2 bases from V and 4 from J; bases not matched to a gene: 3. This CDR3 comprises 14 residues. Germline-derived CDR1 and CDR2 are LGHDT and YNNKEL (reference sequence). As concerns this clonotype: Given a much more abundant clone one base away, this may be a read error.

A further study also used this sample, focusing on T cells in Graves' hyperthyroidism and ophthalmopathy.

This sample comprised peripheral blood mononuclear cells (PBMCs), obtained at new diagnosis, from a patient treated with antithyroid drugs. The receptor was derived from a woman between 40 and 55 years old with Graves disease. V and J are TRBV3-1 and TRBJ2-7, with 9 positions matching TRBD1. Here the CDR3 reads CASSQTGQGYEQYV. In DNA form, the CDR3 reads TGTGCCAGCAGCCAAACGGGACAGGGATACGAGCAGTACGTC.